These 9 T cell receptor beta chains share one sample of origin, sequenced in a study of blood T cell repertoires in COVID-19 (TCRdb year 2020). Receptor libraries were prepared by the immunoSEQ multiplex PCR assay. This immuneACCESS table, as held by TCRdb, lists in-frame sequences with V and J called but not all clones. Of the missing ones, under half trace to an unresolved V gene in checked studies; the others have no known cause. The table for this sample lists around 250,000 clones; more than 85% of them were counted only once. Jointly, the top ten make up approximately 4.2% of the sample. The specimen sequenced was PBMCs or T cells enriched from blood (not recorded which). Receptors originate from a woman in her 30s who had recovered from COVID-19.

The chain joins TRBV7-9 to TRBJ2-7; tentative D call: TRBD2 (6 bases). Germline V lookup: CDR1 SEHNR, CDR2 FQNEAQ (reference sequence). V lost 5 bases and J 5 bases, leaving 16 bases between the germline ends. The CDR3 loop spans 14 amino acids. The CDR3 coding sequence is TGTGCCAGCAGCCCCCCCTCGGAGGGTAACGAGCAGTACTTC. It codes for CASSPPSEGNEQYF.

This chain links TRBV5-1 with TRBJ1-3, with 7 bases that match TRBD1. Per the germline V gene, CDR1 is SGHRS and CDR2 is YFSETQ. The V gene end was trimmed by 4 bases and the J gene end by 0 bases; junction bases not matched to a gene: 4. CDR3 length: 15 residues. The CDR3, as DNA: TGCGCCAGCAGCCCGGCAGGGGGCTCTGGAAACACCATATATTTT. It codes for CASSPAGGSGNTIYF.

The chain employs TRBV6-2 or TRBV6-3 and TRBJ1-5; D gene uncertain. V lost 2 bases and J 6 bases, leaving 8 bases between the germline ends. This CDR3 region has 13 residues. In germline, CDR1 is MNHEY, CDR2 SVGEGT. The CDR3 DNA reads TGTGCCAGCAGTTACGCGGCCGCTCAGCCCCAGCATTTT. This codes for CASSYAAAQPQHF.

This chain joins TRBV6-5 and TRBJ1-4; D is uncertain. This CDR3 has 12 amino acids. V lost 4 bases and J lost 10, with 10 bases in between. Germline values: CDR1 MNHEY, CDR2 SVGAGI. The CDR3 DNA sequence: TGTGCCAGCAGTTCAAGTCGGGGAAAACTGTTTTTT. It is translated as CASSSSRGKLFF.

This clone was recorded a few times. The chain is built from TRBV4-1 and TRBJ2-1, with a tentative D call TRBD2 (6 bases). V lost 2 bases to trimming and J lost 5 bases, with 13 bases between them. In germline, CDR1 is MGHRA, CDR2 YSYEKL. The CDR3 has 15 amino acids. This CDR3 reads CASSQSGLGHNEQFF. The CDR3 DNA reads TGCGCCAGCAGCCAATCGGGACTTGGCCACAATGAGCAGTTCTTC.

At least ten counts were recorded for this clone. This chain uses TRBV30 with TRBJ2-2; no firm D call. Germline V gene sequence: CDR1 GTSNPN, CDR2 SVGIG (reference sequence). The CDR3 contains 12 residues. The V gene lost 1 base and the J gene lost 6 bases, with 6 bases spanning the gap. The CDR3 region has the DNA TGTGCCTGGAGTGGCCTATCCGGGGAGCTGTTTTTT. Translation: CAWSGLSGELFF.

This clone has just one count. The chain carries TRBV4-1 and TRBJ1-5, with a weak D call TRBD1 (6 bases). Trimming removed 4 bases from V and 3 bases from J, with 10 bases in between. Germline V gene data show CDR1 as MGHRA and CDR2 as YSYEKL. The CDR3 length is 14 residues. The chain's CDR3 is CASSLGQNNQPQHF. The CDR3 coding sequence is TGCGCCAGCAGCCTCGGACAGAACAATCAGCCCCAGCATTTT.

This clone appeared a few times. V usage is TRBV27 and J usage is TRBJ1-2, with 7 bases lining up with TRBD1. The V and J ends lost 2 bases and 4 bases, in that order; junction bases with no gene match: 10. The CDR3 is 16 residues long. Germline V gives CDR1 MNHEY, CDR2 SMNVEV (reference sequence). The CDR3 DNA reads TGTGCCAGCAGTTTAGGGGGGACAGCCAAGTTCTATGGCTACACCTTC. This codes for CASSLGGTAKFYGYTF.

DNA for the CDR3: TGTGCCAGCAGCCCTCACGACAGTAACACTGAAGCTTTCTTT. Its protein product is CASSPHDSNTEAFF. The V call is TRBV9, the J call TRBJ1-1; D is possibly TRBD1 (5 bases). The germline V and J ends were trimmed by 4 bases and 2 bases, with 12 bases remaining between them. CDR3 length: 14 residues. Germline CDR1 and CDR2: SGDLS and YYNGEE.